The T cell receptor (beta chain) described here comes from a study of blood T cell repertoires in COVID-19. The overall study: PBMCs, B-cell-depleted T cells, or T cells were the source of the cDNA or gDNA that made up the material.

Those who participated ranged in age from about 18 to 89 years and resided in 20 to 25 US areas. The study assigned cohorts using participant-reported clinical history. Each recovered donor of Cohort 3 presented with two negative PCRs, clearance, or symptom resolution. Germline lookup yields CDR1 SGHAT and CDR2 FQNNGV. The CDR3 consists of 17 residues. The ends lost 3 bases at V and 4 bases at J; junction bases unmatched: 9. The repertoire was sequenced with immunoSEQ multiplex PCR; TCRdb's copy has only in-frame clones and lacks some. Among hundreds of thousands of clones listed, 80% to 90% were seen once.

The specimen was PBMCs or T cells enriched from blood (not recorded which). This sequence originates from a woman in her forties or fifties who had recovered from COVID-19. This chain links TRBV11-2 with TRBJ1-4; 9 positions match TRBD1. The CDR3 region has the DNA TGTGCCAGCAGCTTCTGGACAGGGGATCCCAATAATGAAAAACTGTTTTTT. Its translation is CASSFWTGDPNNEKLFF.